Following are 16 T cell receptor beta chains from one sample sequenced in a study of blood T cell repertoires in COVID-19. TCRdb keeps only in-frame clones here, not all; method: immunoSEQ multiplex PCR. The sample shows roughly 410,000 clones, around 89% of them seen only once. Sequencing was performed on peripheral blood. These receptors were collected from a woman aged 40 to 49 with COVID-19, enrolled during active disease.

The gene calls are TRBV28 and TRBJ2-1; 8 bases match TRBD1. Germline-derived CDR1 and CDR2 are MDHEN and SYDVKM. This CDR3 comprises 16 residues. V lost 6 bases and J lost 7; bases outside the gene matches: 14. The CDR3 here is CASSRYGTGLPNEQFF. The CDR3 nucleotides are TGTGCCAGCAGCCGGTACGGGACAGGTCTTCCAAATGAGCAGTTCTTC. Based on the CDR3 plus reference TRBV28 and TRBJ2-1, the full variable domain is DVKVTQSSRYLVKRTGEKVFLECVQDMDHENMFWYRQDPGLGLRLIYFSYDVKMKEKGDIPEGYSVSREKKERFSLILESASTNQTSMYLCASSRYGTGLPNEQFFGPGTRLTVL.

The CDR3 DNA follows: TGTGCCAGCAGCCCCGGGACTAGCGGGTTCTACGAGCAGTACTTC. Translation: CASSPGTSGFYEQYF. The chain carries TRBV11-3 and TRBJ2-7; TRBD2 matches at 12 bases. Unmatched junction bases numbered 5, after V lost 5 bases and J lost 3 bases. Germline values: CDR1 SGHNT, CDR2 YENEEA. The CDR3 consists of 15 residues. Filled out from reference TRBV11-3 and TRBJ2-7, the complete variable domain reads EAGVVQSPRYKIIEKKQPVAFWCNPISGHNTLYWYLQNLGQGPELLIRYENEEAVDDSQLPKDRFSAERLKGVDSTLKIQPAELGDSAVYLCASSPGTSGFYEQYFGPGTRLTVT.

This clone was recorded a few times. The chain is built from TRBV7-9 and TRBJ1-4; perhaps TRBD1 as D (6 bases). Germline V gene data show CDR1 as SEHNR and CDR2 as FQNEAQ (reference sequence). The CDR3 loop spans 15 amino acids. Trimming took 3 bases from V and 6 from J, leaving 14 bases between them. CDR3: CASSFRRGADEKLFF. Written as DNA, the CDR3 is TGTGCCAGCAGCTTCCGGCGGGGGGCGGATGAAAAACTGTTTTTT.

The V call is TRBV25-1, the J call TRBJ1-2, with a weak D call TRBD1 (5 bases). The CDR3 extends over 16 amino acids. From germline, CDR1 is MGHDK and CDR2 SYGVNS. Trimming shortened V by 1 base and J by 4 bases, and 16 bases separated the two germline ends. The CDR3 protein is CASSESGQGGLYGYTF. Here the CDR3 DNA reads TGTGCCAGCAGTGAATCGGGGCAGGGAGGTCTCTATGGCTACACCTTC.

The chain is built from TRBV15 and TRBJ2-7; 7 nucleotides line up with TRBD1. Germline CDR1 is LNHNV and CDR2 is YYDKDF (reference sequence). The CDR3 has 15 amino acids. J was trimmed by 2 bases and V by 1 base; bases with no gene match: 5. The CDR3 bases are TGTGCCACCAGCAGAGGTCGACAGGGCGCCTACGAGCAGTACTTC. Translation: CATSRGRQGAYEQYF.

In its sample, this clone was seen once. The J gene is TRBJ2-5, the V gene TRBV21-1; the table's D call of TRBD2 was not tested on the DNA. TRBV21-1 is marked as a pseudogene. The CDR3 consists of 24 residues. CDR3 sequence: CASSKTPSGTSGGAKCGRSETQYF. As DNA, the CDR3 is TGTGCCAGCAGCAAAACGCCGAGCGGGACGTCGGGAGGGGCCAAATGTGGCCGAAGTGAGACCCAGTACTTC.

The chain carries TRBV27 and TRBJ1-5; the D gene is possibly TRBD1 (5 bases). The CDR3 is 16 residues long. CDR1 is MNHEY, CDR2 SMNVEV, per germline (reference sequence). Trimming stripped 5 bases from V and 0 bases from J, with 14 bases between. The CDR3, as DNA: TGTGCCAGCAGTCCCATCGGACACCTTAGCAATCAGCCCCAGCATTTT. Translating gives CASSPIGHLSNQPQHF.

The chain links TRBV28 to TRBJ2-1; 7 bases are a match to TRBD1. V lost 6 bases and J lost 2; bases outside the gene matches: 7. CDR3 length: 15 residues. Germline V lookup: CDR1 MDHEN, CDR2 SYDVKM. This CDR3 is CASRAVTGTYNEQFF. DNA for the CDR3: TGTGCCAGCAGGGCGGTGACAGGGACCTACAATGAGCAGTTCTTC.

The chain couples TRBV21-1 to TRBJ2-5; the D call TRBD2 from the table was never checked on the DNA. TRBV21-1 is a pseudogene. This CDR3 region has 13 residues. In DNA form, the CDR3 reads TGTGCCAGCAGCAAAGATCGGCAAGAGACCCAGTACTTC. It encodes CASSKDRQETQYF.

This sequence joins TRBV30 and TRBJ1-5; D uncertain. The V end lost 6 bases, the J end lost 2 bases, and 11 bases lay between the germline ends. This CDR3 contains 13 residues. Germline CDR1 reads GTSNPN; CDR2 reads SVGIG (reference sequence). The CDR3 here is CACAADGNQPQHF. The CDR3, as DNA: TGTGCCTGCGCAGCGGACGGCAATCAGCCCCAGCATTTT.

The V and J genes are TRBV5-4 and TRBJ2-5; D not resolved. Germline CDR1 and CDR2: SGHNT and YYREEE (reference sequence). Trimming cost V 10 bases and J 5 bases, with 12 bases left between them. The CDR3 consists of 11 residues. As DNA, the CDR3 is TGTGCCTACACCCTTTATGAGACCCAGTACTTC. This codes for CAYTLYETQYF.

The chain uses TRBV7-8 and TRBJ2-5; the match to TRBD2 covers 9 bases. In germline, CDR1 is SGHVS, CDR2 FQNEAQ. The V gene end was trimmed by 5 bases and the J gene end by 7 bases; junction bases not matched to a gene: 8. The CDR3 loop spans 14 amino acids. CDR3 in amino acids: CASSRDSGSVTQYF. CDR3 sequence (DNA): TGTGCCAGCAGCCGAGATAGCGGGAGTGTGACCCAGTACTTC. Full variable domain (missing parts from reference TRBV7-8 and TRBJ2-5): GAGVSQSPRYKVAKRGQDVALRCDPISGHVSLFWYQQALGQGPEFLTYFQNEAQLDKSGLPSDRFFAERPEGSVSTLKIQRTQQEDSAVYLCASSRDSGSVTQYFGPGTRLLVL.

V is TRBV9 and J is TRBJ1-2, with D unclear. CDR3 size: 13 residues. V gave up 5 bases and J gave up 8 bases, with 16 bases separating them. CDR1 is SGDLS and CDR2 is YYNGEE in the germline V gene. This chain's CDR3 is CASRAFGIRGYTF. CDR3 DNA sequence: TGTGCCAGCAGAGCTTTCGGGATAAGGGGCTACACCTTC.

CDR3 residues: CAISDRRGSGITYNEQFF. In nucleotides, the CDR3 is TGTGCCATCAGTGACCGTCGGGGTAGCGGAATCACCTACAATGAGCAGTTCTTC. The chain couples TRBV10-3 to TRBJ2-1; weak D call: TRBD2 (6 bases). Trimming removed 3 bases at V and 2 bases at J, with 20 bases between. In germline, CDR1 is ENHRY, CDR2 SYGVKD. The CDR3 covers 18 residues.

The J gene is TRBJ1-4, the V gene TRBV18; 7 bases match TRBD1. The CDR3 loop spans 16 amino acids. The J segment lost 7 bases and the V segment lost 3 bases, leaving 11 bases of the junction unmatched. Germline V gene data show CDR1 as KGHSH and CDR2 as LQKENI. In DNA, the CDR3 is TGTGCCAGCTCACCTCTAAGTACAGGGGTTAGTGAAAAACTGTTTTTT. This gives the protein CASSPLSTGVSEKLFF.

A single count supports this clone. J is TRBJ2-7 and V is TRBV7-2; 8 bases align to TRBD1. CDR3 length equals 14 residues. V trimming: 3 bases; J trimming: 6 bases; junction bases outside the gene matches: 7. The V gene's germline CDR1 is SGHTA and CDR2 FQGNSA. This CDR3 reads CASSFGAGGGEQYF. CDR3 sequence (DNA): TGTGCCAGCAGCTTCGGGGCAGGGGGCGGCGAGCAGTACTTC.